These 29 T cell receptor beta chains were all obtained from the same sample, sequenced in a study of CD8 T cells in Susac syndrome. RNA totalling about 0.45 to 1 ug underwent reverse transcription with random hexamers. One entry per CDR3 protein, called by TCRdb with MiXCR from the immunoSEQ multiplex PCR reads. The sample yields over 150,000 distinct CDR3 sequences, roughly 95% seen once. Material for sequencing was CD4+ T cells from PBMCs. The receptors were gathered from a human donor with Susac syndrome.

The rearrangement uses TRBV11-2 and TRBJ2-6; a possible D gene is TRBD2 (6 bases). Trimming stripped 4 bases from V and 5 bases from J, with 12 bases between. CDR3 size: 15 residues. Germline V lookup: CDR1 SGHAT, CDR2 FQNNGV. The chain's CDR3 is CASSSWGVWANVLTF. The CDR3 DNA is TGTGCCAGCAGCTCTTGGGGGGTCTGGGCCAACGTCCTGACTTTC.

The V call is TRBV7-2, the J call TRBJ2-3; 11 bases agree with TRBD1. The germline V gene encodes CDR1 SGHTA and CDR2 FQGNSA. The CDR3 length is 15 residues. Losses at the gene ends were 9 bases for V and 7 bases for J; bases not matched to a gene: 12. This chain's CDR3 is CASSKVGTGGNTQYF. The CDR3 nucleotides read TGTGCCAGTAGTAAAGTCGGGACAGGGGGTAATACGCAGTATTTT.

The chain recombines TRBV30 with TRBJ1-2; TRBD1 matches 10 bases. Germline-derived CDR1 and CDR2 are GTSNPN and SVGIG (reference sequence). Trimming took 5 bases from V and 7 from J; bases not matched to a gene: 1. The CDR3 consists of 11 residues. The CDR3 DNA sequence: TGTGCCTGGGGACAGGGGGGTGGCTACACCTTC. Amino acid sequence: CAWGQGGGYTF.

The V and J genes are TRBV7-2 and TRBJ2-7, with no clear D. The CDR3 contains 11 residues. V was trimmed by 6 bases and J by 4 bases, leaving 7 bases between them. Germline V lookup: CDR1 SGHTA, CDR2 FQGNSA. The CDR3 DNA reads as TGTGCCAGCAGTAAACTTTACGAGCAGTACTTC. Translation gives CASSKLYEQYF.

V gene TRBV29-1 combines with J gene TRBJ2-1; D is perhaps TRBD2 (6 bases). Germline V gives CDR1 SQVTM, CDR2 ANQGSEA. Between the trimmed V and J ends, which lost 4 bases and 0 bases, there was a span of 16 bases. The length of the CDR3 is 16 residues. The CDR3 nucleotides read TGCAGCGTTGGAGGATCGGGACTTAGCTCCTACAATGAGCAGTTCTTC. Protein sequence: CSVGGSGLSSYNEQFF.

This rearrangement joins TRBV3-1 to TRBJ1-1; TRBD1 is a possible D gene (6 bases). V was pared by 1 base and J by 4 bases, with 13 bases between. The CDR3 totals 15 residues. The germline V gene has CDR1 LGHDT and CDR2 YNNKEL (reference sequence). As DNA, the CDR3 is TGTGCCAGCAGCCAAGTCGGGGGGGCCGGCACTGAAGCTTTCTTT. As protein: CASSQVGGAGTEAFF.

V is TRBV20-1 and J is TRBJ2-5; D might be TRBD1 or TRBD2, each matching 5 bases. Between the trimmed V and J ends, which lost 7 bases and 2 bases, there was a span of 14 bases. The CDR3 runs to 13 residues. The germline V gene encodes CDR1 DFQATT and CDR2 SNEGSKA (reference sequence). The CDR3 DNA is TGCAGTGGGCTCAGGGACGGGCAAGAGACCCAGTACTTC. Its translation: CSGLRDGQETQYF.

The gene calls are TRBV19 and TRBJ1-5; a weak D match, TRBD1 (5 bases). Trimming cost V 0 bases and J 4 bases, with 16 bases left between them. Per germline, CDR1 LNHDA and CDR2 SQIVND (reference sequence). CDR3 length: 17 residues. The CDR3 DNA reads as TGTGCCAGTAGTATAGATCGAGGGCAGGGTGGGAATCAGCCCCAGCATTTT. This translates into CASSIDRGQGGNQPQHF.

V is TRBV15 and J is TRBJ2-5; D possibly corresponds to TRBD2 (5 bases). Germline-derived CDR1 and CDR2 are LNHNV and YYDKDF (reference sequence). The V gene lost 0 bases and the J gene lost 3 bases, with 8 bases spanning the gap. The CDR3 is made up of 14 amino acids. The CDR3 DNA reads TGTGCCACCAGCAGAGATCTAGCTGAAGAGACCCAGTACTTC. This codes for CATSRDLAEETQYF.

The chain couples TRBV4-3 to TRBJ2-2, with 12 nucleotides matching TRBD2. In germline, CDR1 is LGHNA, CDR2 YSLEER. There are 17 residues in the CDR3. V lost 3 bases to trimming and J lost 8 bases; unmatched junction nucleotides: 10. In nucleotides, the CDR3 is TGCGCCAGCAGCCACCTAGCGGGAGGGCCCCCTATTGGGGAGCTGTTTTTT. It specifies CASSHLAGGPPIGELFF.

This clonotype was seen only once. The gene calls are TRBV11-2 and TRBJ1-6, with no clear D. Germline CDR1 and CDR2: SGHAT and FQNNGV. V lost 2 bases and J lost 14, with 16 bases in between. The CDR3 has 14 residues. The CDR3: CASSLSLVLSALHF. The CDR3 region has the DNA TGTGCCAGCAGCTTATCCCTCGTACTTTCGGCCCTCCACTTT.

The chain joins TRBV30 to TRBJ2-7; maybe TRBD2 (5 bases). CDR3 size: 11 residues. Trimming took off 0 bases at V and 5 bases at J, with 5 bases between the two ends. Germline CDR1 and CDR2: GTSNPN and SVGIG (reference sequence). The CDR3 spells CAWSVADEQYF. The DNA for the CDR3 is TGTGCCTGGAGTGTAGCGGACGAGCAGTACTTC.

The chain is built from TRBV18 and TRBJ2-2, with D unresolved. V was shortened by 3 bases and J by 0 bases, with 5 bases between the two germline ends. The length of the CDR3 is 14 residues. Germline V gene sequence: CDR1 KGHSH, CDR2 LQKENI. For the CDR3, the DNA is TGTGCCAGCTCACCGGCGGCGAACACCGGGGAGCTGTTTTTT. Translating gives CASSPAANTGELFF.

V usage is TRBV20-1 and J usage is TRBJ2-5; TRBD1 matches 7 bases. The CDR3 loop spans 13 amino acids. V lost 5 bases to trimming and J lost 1 base; unmatched junction nucleotides: 4. CDR1 DFQATT and CDR2 SNEGSKA come from the germline V gene (reference sequence). Written as DNA, the CDR3 is TGCAGTGCTCCTGACAGGGCCCAAGAGACCCAGTACTTC. As protein: CSAPDRAQETQYF.

This sequence joins TRBV11-1 and TRBJ1-2; D unclear. The germline V gene encodes CDR1 SGHAT and CDR2 FQDESV (reference sequence). The length of the CDR3 is 13 residues. The germline V and J ends were trimmed by 1 base and 4 bases, with 7 bases remaining between them. Here the CDR3 DNA reads TGTGCCAGCAGCTTAGAGCGGGGCTATGGCTACACCTTC. Protein sequence: CASSLERGYGYTF.

This chain joins TRBV7-2 and TRBJ2-1, with D possibly TRBD1 on 6 matching bases. Between the trimmed V and J ends, which lost 6 bases and 7 bases, there was a span of 10 bases. This CDR3 contains 12 residues. Germline CDR1 is SGHTA and CDR2 is FQGNSA. The CDR3 is CASRAGVNEQFF. CDR3 coding DNA: TGTGCCAGCAGGGCAGGGGTGAATGAGCAGTTCTTC.

The chain employs TRBV4-2 and TRBJ2-7, with 7 positions matching TRBD1. Looked up from germline, CDR1 is LGHNA and CDR2 is YNFKEQ. Trimming took 3 bases from V and 4 from J; bases not matched to a gene: 9. The CDR3 length is 15 residues. CDR3 amino acids: CASSQRQGPGYEQYF. For the CDR3, the DNA is TGTGCCAGCAGCCAGAGACAGGGCCCAGGGTACGAGCAGTACTTC.

This clonotype was observed a few times. The chain joins TRBV7-2 to TRBJ2-1; 10 bases map to TRBD2. From germline, CDR1 is SGHTA and CDR2 FQGNSA. V gave up 3 bases and J gave up 5 bases; unmatched junction bases: 1. The CDR3 extends over 14 amino acids. DNA of the CDR3: TGTGCCAGCAGCTTGGGGACTAGCGACAATGAGCAGTTCTTC. This translates into CASSLGTSDNEQFF.

Only a few counts were recorded for this clonotype. The chain joins TRBV6-2 or TRBV6-3 to TRBJ1-2; maybe TRBD1 (5 bases). The CDR3 has 12 residues. Deletions cut 5 bases from V and 8 bases from J, with 12 bases between. The germline V gene encodes CDR1 MNHEY and CDR2 SVGEGT. CDR3 loop: CASSPEGRGYTF. CDR3 coding DNA: TGTGCCAGCAGTCCCGAGGGGCGAGGCTACACCTTC.

The chain uses TRBV23-1 and TRBJ1-1; D not certain. TRBV23-1 is identified as an open reading frame with a role that is uncertain. Trimming shortened V by 2 bases and J by 8 bases, and 0 bases separated the two germline ends. The CDR3 consists of 9 residues. In nucleotides, the CDR3 is TGCGCCAGCAGTCAAGAAGCTTTCTTT. Protein product: CASSQEAFF.

This chain uses TRBV20-1 with TRBJ2-1; D remains unclear. Germline assignment: CDR1 DFQATT and CDR2 SNEGSKA (reference sequence). This CDR3 is 15 amino acids long. V lost 4 bases and J 0 bases, leaving 13 bases between the germline ends. This CDR3 is CSATQPKSSYNEQFF. The CDR3 coding sequence is TGCAGTGCTACCCAGCCCAAGAGCTCCTACAATGAGCAGTTCTTC.

The J gene is TRBJ1-2, the V gene TRBV7-2; 8 bases line up with TRBD1. CDR3 size: 14 residues. CDR1 is SGHTA and CDR2 is FQGNSA in the germline V gene. J lost 2 bases, V lost 4 bases, and 3 bases had no gene match. CDR3 in DNA: TGTGCCAGCAGCTCTGGGACAGGAAACTATGGCTACACCTTC. Amino acids: CASSSGTGNYGYTF.

The chain recombines TRBV11-3 with TRBJ2-1; D remains unclear. V lost 0 bases and J lost 10, with 10 bases in between. This CDR3 contains 13 residues. Looked up from germline, CDR1 is SGHNT and CDR2 is YENEEA. The CDR3 here is CASSLDRPSEQFF. The CDR3 nucleotides read TGTGCCAGCAGCTTAGATCGGCCTTCGGAGCAGTTCTTC. Full variable domain (outside the CDR3, taken from reference TRBV11-3 and TRBJ2-1): EAGVVQSPRYKIIEKKQPVAFWCNPISGHNTLYWYLQNLGQGPELLIRYENEEAVDDSQLPKDRFSAERLKGVDSTLKIQPAELGDSAVYLCASSLDRPSEQFFGPGTRLTVL.

The chain uses TRBV29-1 and TRBJ1-2; TRBD1 aligns across 9 bases. The CDR3 is 16 residues long. The trim removed 2 bases at V and 3 bases at J, leaving 10 bases unmatched. Germline CDR1 is SQVTM and CDR2 is ANQGSEA. The CDR3 nucleotides are TGCAGCGTTGAACGACATCCGGGACAGGGATACTATGGCTACACCTTC. This translates into CSVERHPGQGYYGYTF. The entire variable domain, with the rest obtained from reference TRBV29-1 and TRBJ1-2, is as follows: SAVISQKPSRDICQRGTSLTIQCQVDSQVTMMFWYRQQPGQSLTLIATANQGSEATYESGFVIDKFPISRPNLTFSTLTVSNMSPEDSSIYLCSVERHPGQGYYGYTFGSGTRLTVV.

This sequence joins TRBV3-1 and TRBJ1-1, with D unclear. The length of the CDR3 is 12 residues. Trimming pared 8 bases from V and 2 bases from J, leaving 9 bases between. Looked up from germline, CDR1 is LGHDT and CDR2 is YNNKEL (reference sequence). Written as DNA, the CDR3 is TGTGCCAGCCGTCGGGCTAACACTGAAGCTTTCTTT. Its translation is CASRRANTEAFF. Complete variable domain (other parts from reference TRBV3-1 and TRBJ1-1): DTAVSQTPKYLVTQMGNDKSIKCEQNLGHDTMYWYKQDSKKFLKIMFSYNNKELIINETVPNRFSPKSPDKAHLNLHINSLELGDSAVYFCASRRANTEAFFGQGTRLTVV.

The sample holds one count of this clonotype. One end of the junction does not line up with germline, which may come from a read error. The V gene is TRBV7-9, the J gene TRBJ1-4, with 7 bases lining up with TRBD1. Per the germline V gene, CDR1 is SEHNR and CDR2 is FQNEAQ (reference sequence). The CDR3 has 14 amino acids. The CDR3 loop reads CSSSSDRPNEKLFF. As DNA, the CDR3 is TGTTCCAGCAGCTCGGACAGGCCTAATGAAAAACTGTTTTTT.

The J gene is TRBJ1-2, the V gene TRBV20-1; tentatively, D is TRBD1 (5 bases). Germline V gene lookup returns CDR1 DFQATT and CDR2 SNEGSKA (reference sequence). V shed 6 bases and J shed 7 bases, with 9 bases lying between them. The CDR3 consists of 10 residues. CDR3 protein: CSALRGGYTF. The CDR3 DNA reads as TGCAGTGCCTTAAGGGGTGGCTACACCTTC.

The gene calls are TRBV5-1 and TRBJ2-7; D call uncertain. V shed 1 base and J shed 2 bases, with 10 bases lying between them. Germline loops: CDR1 SGHRS, CDR2 YFSETQ. The CDR3 consists of 14 residues. CDR3 residues: CASSLNTWAYEQYF. As DNA, the CDR3 is TGCGCCAGCAGCTTGAACACCTGGGCCTACGAGCAGTACTTC.

DNA of the CDR3: TGTGCCAGCTTACCCTTAGCGGGAGGGGGAGAGACCCAGTACTTC. This translates into CASLPLAGGGETQYF. This sequence joins TRBV7-6 and TRBJ2-5, with 11 positions matching TRBD2. Germline loops: CDR1 SGHVS, CDR2 FNYEAQ. The CDR3 is made up of 15 amino acids. The V and J ends lost 8 bases and 4 bases, in that order; junction bases with no gene match: 9.